Each of the 22 T cell receptor beta chains below was sequenced from the same sample in a study of Ad26.COV2.S vaccination and SARS-CoV-2 variants. Sequencing was performed with immunoSEQ multiplex PCR; in TCRdb, only in-frame clones are kept and a portion is missing. Altogether fewer than 400,000 clones are present, 70% to 90% being singletons, with the ten largest covering around 2%. Described treatment: around 19 received Ad26.COV2.S at low or high dose, single or two shots; 5 received placebo; per-sample allocation not given. Sampling occurred on day 63 after the first vaccine or placebo injection. This sample comprised peripheral blood, obtained in a trial of Ad26.COV2.S vaccine versus placebo. Receptors originate from a person between 18 and 65 years old who received the Ad26.COV2.S COVID-19 vaccine or a placebo.

This sequence joins TRBV5-6 and TRBJ2-5, with TRBD1 identical over 7 bases. Germline CDR1 SGHDT, CDR2 YYEEEE. The CDR3 has 14 residues. The trim removed 2 bases at V and 8 bases at J, leaving 9 bases unmatched. The CDR3 spells CASSFYRGPETQYF. In nucleotides, the CDR3 is TGTGCCAGCAGCTTCTACAGGGGTCCGGAAACCCAGTACTTC.

This clone was found a few times. The chain has TRBV18 and TRBJ1-5; tentatively, D is TRBD1 (6 bases). V was clipped by 3 bases and J by 2 bases, with 17 bases between them. Germline V gene data show CDR1 as KGHSH and CDR2 as LQKENI. This CDR3 spans 17 amino acids. CDR3 in DNA: TGTGCCAGCTCACCCACTAGCACAGGGTTGGGCAATCAGCCCCAGCATTTT. Translated: CASSPTSTGLGNQPQHF.

The V call is TRBV30, the J call TRBJ1-2, with 8 positions matching TRBD1. The CDR3 extends over 13 amino acids. The V gene end was trimmed by 1 base and the J gene end by 3 bases; junction bases not matched to a gene: 1. Germline V CDR1 and CDR2: GTSNPN, SVGIG (reference sequence). Here the CDR3 reads CAWSGQGYYGYTF. The CDR3, as DNA: TGTGCCTGGAGTGGACAGGGGTACTATGGCTACACCTTC.

The rearrangement uses TRBV7-2 and TRBJ2-3; no reliable D call. CDR1 and CDR2 (germline): SGHTA, FQGNSA. The length of the CDR3 is 14 residues. Trimming removed 1 base from V and 4 bases from J, with 9 bases in between. CDR3 in amino acids: CASSLGNVADTQYF. CDR3 nucleotides: TGTGCCAGCAGCTTAGGGAATGTAGCAGATACGCAGTATTTT.

The chain uses TRBV5-1 and TRBJ1-2; D ambiguous. This CDR3 has 14 residues. Germline assignment: CDR1 SGHRS and CDR2 YFSETQ. V was clipped by 5 bases and J by 8 bases, with 19 bases between them. The CDR3 DNA reads TGCGCCAGCAGTGCGGAGACATCCTCGGGGGGCTACACCTTC. Its protein product is CASSAETSSGGYTF.

This clone was found once. The V call is TRBV7-8, the J call TRBJ1-2; TRBD1 matches at 7 bases. Germline CDR1 SGHVS, CDR2 FQNEAQ. CDR3 size: 14 residues. V shed 5 bases and J 4 bases; nucleotides not matched to a gene: 7. CDR3 coding DNA: TGTGCCAGCAGCCGTGACAGGGTAGGCTATGGCTACACCTTC. It codes for CASSRDRVGYGYTF.

This rearrangement joins TRBV7-6 to TRBJ1-4, with D possibly matching TRBD1 (5 bases). There are 21 residues in the CDR3. Deletions cut 5 bases from V and 1 base from J, with 29 bases between. Germline V gene sequence: CDR1 SGHVS, CDR2 FNYEAQ. Written as DNA, the CDR3 is TGTGCCAGCAGCCGGTCCCCGGGCGCCAGTGGGGGTTTAGGAACTAATGAAAAACTGTTTTTT. Translating gives CASSRSPGASGGLGTNEKLFF.

The CDR3 spells CASSMDTSNTGELFF. In DNA form, the CDR3 reads TGTGCCAGCAGCATGGACACTTCGAACACCGGGGAGCTGTTTTTT. The chain combines TRBV5-6 with TRBJ2-2; tentative D call: TRBD1 (5 bases). V shed 4 bases and J shed 0 bases, with 10 bases lying between them. The CDR3 covers 15 residues. The V gene's germline CDR1 is SGHDT and CDR2 YYEEEE.

This clone was seen only a few times. This chain joins TRBV18 and TRBJ1-2, with 9 bases identical to TRBD1. The CDR3 runs 15 residues. Per the germline V gene, CDR1 is KGHSH and CDR2 is LQKENI. After removal of 4 bases from V and 3 bases from J, the junction contained 6 bases not matched to a gene. The CDR3 nucleotides read TGTGCCAGCTCACTGGGACAGGGAGTCGACTATGGCTACACCTTC. This sequence encodes CASSLGQGVDYGYTF.

V and J are TRBV7-2 and TRBJ2-1; 9 positions agree with TRBD2. The CDR3 sequence is 15 residues long. The ends lost 5 bases at V and 5 bases at J; junction bases unmatched: 7. The germline gives CDR1 SGHTA, CDR2 FQGNSA. The CDR3 reads CASSLSSGIHNEQFF. The CDR3, as DNA: TGTGCCAGCAGCCTCTCTAGCGGGATACACAATGAGCAGTTCTTC.

This chain connects TRBV6-5 to TRBJ2-5, with TRBD2 as a possible D gene (6 bases). CDR3 length equals 14 residues. V lost 5 bases to trimming and J lost 2 bases, with 12 bases between them. Germline-derived CDR1 and CDR2 are MNHEY and SVGAGI. CDR3 nucleotide sequence: TGTGCCAGCAGTAATGGGGGGACGCAAGAGACCCAGTACTTC. This gives the protein CASSNGGTQETQYF.

CDR3 amino acids: CASSSQGGNYGYTF. The CDR3 nucleotides are TGTGCCAGCAGCTCGCAGGGGGGAAACTATGGCTACACCTTC. The chain joins TRBV7-2 to TRBJ1-2; 7 bases align to TRBD1. Losses at the gene ends were 4 bases for V and 2 bases for J; bases not matched to a gene: 4. This CDR3 region has 14 residues. CDR1 is SGHTA and CDR2 is FQGNSA in the germline V gene.

The CDR3, as DNA: TGTGCCAGCAGCTTAGCCAGCCAGGGGGTCGAGCAGTACTTC. Translating gives CASSLASQGVEQYF. The rearrangement joins TRBV7-6 to TRBJ2-7; 7 bases agree with TRBD1. CDR3 length equals 14 residues. J gave up 6 bases and V 0 bases, and 5 bases lay outside the gene matches. CDR1 is SGHVS, CDR2 FNYEAQ, per germline.

About this clone itself: Distinct nucleotide sequences in the sample also encode this CDR3. This chain uses TRBV28 with TRBJ2-5; unclear D gene. Germline CDR1 is MDHEN and CDR2 is SYDVKM. This CDR3 is 10 amino acids long. V dropped 6 bases and J dropped 5 bases, with 4 bases sitting between them. The CDR3 DNA reads as TGTGCCAGCAGGGGGGAGACCCAGTACTTC. Translating it yields CASRGETQYF. Drawing the rest from reference TRBV28 and TRBJ2-5, the complete variable domain is DVKVTQSSRYLVKRTGEKVFLECVQDMDHENMFWYRQDPGLGLRLIYFSYDVKMKEKGDIPEGYSVSREKKERFSLILESASTNQTSMYLCASRGETQYFGPGTRLLVL.

The chain joins TRBV6-2 or TRBV6-3 to TRBJ1-1; the match to TRBD1 covers 7 bases. Germline CDR1 reads MNHEY; CDR2 reads SVGEGT. With 4 bases clipped from V and 7 bases from J, the junction kept 24 bases outside the gene matches. CDR3 length equals 19 residues. The CDR3 nucleotides read TGTGCCAGCAGTTTCCCCGACAGGGAAAAGGCGCTAAGGGTCGGTGAAGCTTTCTTT. Translation: CASSFPDREKALRVGEAFF.

This clone has a single count. The chain couples TRBV19 to TRBJ1-1, with 11 bases fitting TRBD1. V lost 7 bases, J lost 10 bases, and 5 bases stayed unmatched. CDR3 length: 12 amino acids. Germline lookup yields CDR1 LNHDA and CDR2 SQIVND (reference sequence). The CDR3 sequence is CASKGQGAGAFF. The CDR3 nucleotides read TGTGCCAGTAAAGGACAGGGGGCGGGAGCTTTCTTT. Full variable domain (rest looked up from reference TRBV19 and TRBJ1-1): DGGITQSPKYLFRKEGQNVTLSCEQNLNHDAMYWYRQDPGQGLRLIYYSQIVNDFQKGDIAEGYSVSREKKESFPLTVTSAQKNPTAFYLCASKGQGAGAFFGQGTRLTVV.

The V call is TRBV9, the J call TRBJ1-5, with unresolved D. There are 13 residues in the CDR3. V was shortened by 0 bases and J by 4 bases, with 5 bases between the two germline ends. CDR1 and CDR2 from the germline V gene are SGDLS and YYNGEE. The CDR3 region has the DNA TGTGCCAGCAGCGTAGATGAGAATCAGCCCCAGCATTTT. Protein: CASSVDENQPQHF.

V usage is TRBV19 and J usage is TRBJ2-2; the D gene is possibly TRBD1 (6 bases). There are 13 residues in the CDR3. The ends were cut back, 5 bases at V and 6 bases at J, with 10 bases in the middle. Germline V CDR1 and CDR2: LNHDA, SQIVND (reference sequence). DNA of the CDR3: TGTGCCAGTAGTTCCAGGGGAGCCGGGGAGCTGTTTTTT. Its translation is CASSSRGAGELFF.

The chain has TRBV6-6 and TRBJ1-4; the D gene is possibly TRBD1 (6 bases). The V end was cut by 6 bases, the J end by 4 bases, with 9 bases between. The CDR3 is 13 residues long. The germline V gene has CDR1 MNHNY and CDR2 SVGAGI (reference sequence). The CDR3 is CASRTDSNEKLFF. The CDR3, as DNA: TGTGCCAGCAGAACGGACAGTAATGAAAAACTGTTTTTT.

The chain joins TRBV4-2 to TRBJ1-1; 11 bases map to TRBD1. Germline CDR1 is LGHNA and CDR2 is YNFKEQ. Trimming cost V 6 bases and J 8 bases; bases outside gene matches: 5. The CDR3 has 13 residues. The CDR3 sequence: CASRRTGGIEAFF. The CDR3 DNA is TGTGCCAGCAGAAGGACAGGGGGCATAGAAGCTTTCTTT.

The genes are TRBV12-5 and TRBJ2-7, with 9 positions matching TRBD1. After removal of 3 bases from V and 3 bases from J, the junction contained 12 bases not matched to a gene. The CDR3 sequence is 17 residues long. The V gene's germline CDR1 is LGHNT and CDR2 FRNRAP. CDR3 DNA sequence: TGTGCTAGTGGTTTCAGAGCATGGGGACAGGGTGGCTACGAGCAGTACTTC. Encoded protein: CASGFRAWGQGGYEQYF.

This chain joins TRBV19 and TRBJ2-4; D not resolved. CDR3 length: 14 amino acids. Germline lookup yields CDR1 LNHDA and CDR2 SQIVND (reference sequence). V was pared by 5 bases and J by 0 bases, with 8 bases between. The CDR3 DNA sequence: TGTGCCAGTAGTGGGCGGATAGCCAAAAACATTCAGTACTTC. This encodes CASSGRIAKNIQYF.